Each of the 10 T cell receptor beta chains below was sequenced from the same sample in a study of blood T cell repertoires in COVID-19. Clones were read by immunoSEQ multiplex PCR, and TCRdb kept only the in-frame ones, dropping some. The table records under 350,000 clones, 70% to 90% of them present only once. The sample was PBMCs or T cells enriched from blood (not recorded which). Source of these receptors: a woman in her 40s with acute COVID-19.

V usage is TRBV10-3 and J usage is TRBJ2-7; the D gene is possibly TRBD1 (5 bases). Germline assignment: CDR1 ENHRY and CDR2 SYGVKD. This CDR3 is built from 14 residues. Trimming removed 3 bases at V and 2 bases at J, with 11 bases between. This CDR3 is CAISDFGRAYEQYF. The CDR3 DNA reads TGTGCCATCAGTGATTTCGGCAGGGCCTACGAGCAGTACTTC.

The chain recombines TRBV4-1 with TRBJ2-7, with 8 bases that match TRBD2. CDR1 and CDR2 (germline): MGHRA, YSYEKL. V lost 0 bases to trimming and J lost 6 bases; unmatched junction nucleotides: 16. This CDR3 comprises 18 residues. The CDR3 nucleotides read TGCGCCAGCAGCCAAGAGGTCGCGGCGACTAGCGAGACTAGCGAGCAGTACTTC. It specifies CASSQEVAATSETSEQYF.

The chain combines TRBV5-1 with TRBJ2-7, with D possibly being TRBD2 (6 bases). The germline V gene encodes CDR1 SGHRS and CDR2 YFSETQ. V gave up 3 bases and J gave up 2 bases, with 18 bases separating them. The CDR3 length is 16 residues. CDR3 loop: CASSSFGAGSPYEQYF. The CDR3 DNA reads TGCGCCAGCAGCTCGTTCGGTGCGGGATCTCCCTACGAGCAGTACTTC.

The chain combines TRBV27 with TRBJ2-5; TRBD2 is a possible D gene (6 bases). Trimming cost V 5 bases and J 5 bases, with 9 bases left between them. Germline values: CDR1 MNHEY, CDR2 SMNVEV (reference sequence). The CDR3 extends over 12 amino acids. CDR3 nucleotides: TGTGCCAGCAGTGCCCGGGGGGAGACCCAGTACTTC. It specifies CASSARGETQYF.

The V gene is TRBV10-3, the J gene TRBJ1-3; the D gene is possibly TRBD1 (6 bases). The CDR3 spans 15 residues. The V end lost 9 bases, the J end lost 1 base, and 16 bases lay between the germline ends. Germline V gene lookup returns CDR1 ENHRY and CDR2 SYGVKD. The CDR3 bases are TGTGCCATGACAACAGGGCTACGTTCTGGAAACACCATATATTTT. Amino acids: CAMTTGLRSGNTIYF.

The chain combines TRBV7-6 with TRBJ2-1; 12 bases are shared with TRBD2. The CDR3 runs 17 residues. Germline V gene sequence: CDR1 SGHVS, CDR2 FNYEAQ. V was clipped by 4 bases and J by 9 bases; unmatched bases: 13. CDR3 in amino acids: CASSSTLAGGARGEQFF. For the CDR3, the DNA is TGTGCCAGCAGCTCGACCCTAGCGGGAGGGGCCCGGGGTGAGCAGTTCTTC.

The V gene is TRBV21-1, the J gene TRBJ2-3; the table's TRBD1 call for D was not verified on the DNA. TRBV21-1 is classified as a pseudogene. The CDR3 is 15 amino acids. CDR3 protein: CASSKFRQSTDTQYF. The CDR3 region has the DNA TGTGCCAGCAGCAAGTTTCGACAGAGCACAGATACGCAGTATTTT.

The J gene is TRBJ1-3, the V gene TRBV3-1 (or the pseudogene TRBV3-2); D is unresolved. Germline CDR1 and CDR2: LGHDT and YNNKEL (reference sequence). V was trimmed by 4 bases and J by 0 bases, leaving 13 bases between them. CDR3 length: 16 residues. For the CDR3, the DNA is TGTGCCAGCAGCCCAGAAGGCTGGGCCTCTGGAAACACCATATATTTT. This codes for CASSPEGWASGNTIYF.

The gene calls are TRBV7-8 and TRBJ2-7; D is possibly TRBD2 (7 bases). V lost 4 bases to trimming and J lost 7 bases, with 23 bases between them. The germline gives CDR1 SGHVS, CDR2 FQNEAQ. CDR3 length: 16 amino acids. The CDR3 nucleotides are TGTGCCAGCAGCTACGGCCGAGGGGGGGGCTTTTATGAGCAGTACTTC. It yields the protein CASSYGRGGGFYEQYF.

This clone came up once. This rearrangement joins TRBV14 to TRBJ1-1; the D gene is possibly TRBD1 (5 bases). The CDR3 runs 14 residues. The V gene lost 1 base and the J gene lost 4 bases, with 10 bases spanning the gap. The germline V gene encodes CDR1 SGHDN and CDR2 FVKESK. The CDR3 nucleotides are TGTGCCAGCAGCCAAGTCGGAGGGGTCACTGAAGCTTTCTTT. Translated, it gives CASSQVGGVTEAFF.